This T cell receptor (beta chain) was found in a study of blood T cell repertoires in COVID-19. Study context: Specimens from acute and convalescent COVID-19 originated in the United States, Italy and Spain. In each case, the material was cDNA or gDNA derived from T cells, B-cell-depleted T cells, or PBMCs.

Trimming removed 5 bases from V and 6 bases from J, with 12 bases in between. CDR1 and CDR2 from the germline V gene are LNHDA and SQIVND (reference sequence). The CDR3 extends over 13 amino acids. Under the authors' procedure: Estimates of nucleated cell counts were drawn from the amplification of reference gene primers. Produced via immunoSEQ multiplex PCR; TCRdb's table is partial and in-frame only. V and J calls and clone size follow that table, whereas D and trimming were derived from the DNA. The sample records 45,000 to 55,000 clones, over 80% being singletons. The sequence came from a human donor in a cohort sampled during active COVID-19. The rearrangement joins TRBV19 to TRBJ2-3, with unresolved D. The sample was peripheral blood. The CDR3 loop reads CASSSTEKDTQYF. The CDR3 nucleotides read TGTGCCAGTAGTTCCACCGAGAAGGATACGCAGTATTTT. Looking up the rest from reference TRBV19 and TRBJ2-3 gives the full variable domain: DGGITQSPKYLFRKEGQNVTLSCEQNLNHDAMYWYRQDPGQGLRLIYYSQIVNDFQKGDIAEGYSVSREKKESFPLTVTSAQKNPTAFYLCASSSTEKDTQYFGPGTRLTVL.